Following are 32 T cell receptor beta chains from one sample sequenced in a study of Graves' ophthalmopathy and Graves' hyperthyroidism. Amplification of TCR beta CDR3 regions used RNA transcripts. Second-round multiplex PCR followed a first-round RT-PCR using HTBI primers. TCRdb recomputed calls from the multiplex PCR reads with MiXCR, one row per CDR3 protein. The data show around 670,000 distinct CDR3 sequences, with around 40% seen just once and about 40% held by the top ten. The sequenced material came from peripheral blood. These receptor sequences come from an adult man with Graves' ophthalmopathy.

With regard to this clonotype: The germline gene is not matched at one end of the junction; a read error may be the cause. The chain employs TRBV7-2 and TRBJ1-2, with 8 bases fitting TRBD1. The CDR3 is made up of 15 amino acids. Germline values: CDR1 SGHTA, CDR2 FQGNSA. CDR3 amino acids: CASSHFGQGGYGYTF. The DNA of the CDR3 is TGCGCCAGCAGCCATTTCGGACAGGGCGGCTATGGCTACACCTTC.

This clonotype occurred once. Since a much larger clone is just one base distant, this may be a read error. The CDR3 DNA reads TGTGTCAGCAGACGAGCCGGACAGCCCCCTTCGGACGGCTACACCTTC. As protein: CVSRRAGQPPSDGYTF. The J gene is TRBJ1-2, the V gene TRBV7-3, with TRBD1 as a possible D gene (6 bases). CDR3 length: 16 residues. Germline loops: CDR1 SGHTA, CDR2 FQGTGA.

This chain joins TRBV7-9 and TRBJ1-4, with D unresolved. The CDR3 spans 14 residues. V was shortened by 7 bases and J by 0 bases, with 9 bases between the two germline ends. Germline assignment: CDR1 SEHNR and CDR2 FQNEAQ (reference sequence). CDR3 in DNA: TGTGCCAGCACCCAGGAGGCAACTAATGAAAAACTGTTTTTT. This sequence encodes CASTQEATNEKLFF.

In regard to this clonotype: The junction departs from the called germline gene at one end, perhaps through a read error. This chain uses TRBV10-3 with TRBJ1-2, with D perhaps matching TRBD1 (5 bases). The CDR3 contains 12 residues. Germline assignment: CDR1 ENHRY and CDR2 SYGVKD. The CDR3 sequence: CASSNGGCGYTF. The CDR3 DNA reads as TGTGCCAGCAGTAATGGGGGATGTGGCTACACCTTC.

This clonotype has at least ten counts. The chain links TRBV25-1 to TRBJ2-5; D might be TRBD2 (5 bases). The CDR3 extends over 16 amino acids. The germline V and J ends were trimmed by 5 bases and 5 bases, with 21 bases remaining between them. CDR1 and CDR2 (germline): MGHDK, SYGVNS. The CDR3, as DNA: TGTGCCAGCAGTCCTCGGGGAGTGGGAGAGCGTGAGACCCAGTACTTC. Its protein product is CASSPRGVGERETQYF.

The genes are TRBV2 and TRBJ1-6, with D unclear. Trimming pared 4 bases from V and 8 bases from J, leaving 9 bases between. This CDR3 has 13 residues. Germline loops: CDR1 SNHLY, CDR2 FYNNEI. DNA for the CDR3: TGTGCCAGCAGTGCACAGAAATATTCACCCCTCCACTTT. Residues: CASSAQKYSPLHF.

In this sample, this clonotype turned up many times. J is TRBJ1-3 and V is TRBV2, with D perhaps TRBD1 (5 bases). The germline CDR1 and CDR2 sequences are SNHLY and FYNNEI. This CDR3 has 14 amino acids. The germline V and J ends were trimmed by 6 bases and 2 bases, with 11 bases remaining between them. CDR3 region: CASSPLGAGNTIYF. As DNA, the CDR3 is TGTGCCAGCAGCCCCCTAGGGGCTGGAAACACCATATATTTT.

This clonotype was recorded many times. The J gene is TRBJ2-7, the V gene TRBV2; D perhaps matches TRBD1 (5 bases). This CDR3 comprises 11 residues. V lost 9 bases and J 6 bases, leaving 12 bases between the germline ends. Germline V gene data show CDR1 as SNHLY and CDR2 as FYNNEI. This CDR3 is CASGDQGEQYF. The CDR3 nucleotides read TGTGCCAGTGGTGACCAGGGCGAGCAGTACTTC.

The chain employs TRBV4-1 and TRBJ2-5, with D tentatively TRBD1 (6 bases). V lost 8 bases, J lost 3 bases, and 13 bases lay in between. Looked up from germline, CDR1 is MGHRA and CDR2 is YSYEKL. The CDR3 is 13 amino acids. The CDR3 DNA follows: TGCGCCAGCTCAGGGGAAGGGGAAGAGACCCAGTACTTC. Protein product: CASSGEGEETQYF.

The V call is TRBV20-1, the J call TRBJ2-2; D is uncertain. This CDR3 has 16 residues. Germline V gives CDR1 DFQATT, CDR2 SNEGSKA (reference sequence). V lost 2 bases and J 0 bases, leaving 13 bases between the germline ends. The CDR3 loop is CSARTVHRANTGELFF. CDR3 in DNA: TGCAGTGCTAGAACAGTCCACCGTGCGAACACCGGGGAGCTGTTTTTT.

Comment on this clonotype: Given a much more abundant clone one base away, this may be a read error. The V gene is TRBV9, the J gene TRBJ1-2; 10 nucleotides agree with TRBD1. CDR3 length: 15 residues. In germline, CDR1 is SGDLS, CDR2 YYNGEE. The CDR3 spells CASSGGGQGTYGYIF. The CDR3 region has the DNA TGTGCCAGCAGCGGTGGGGGACAGGGGACCTATGGCTACATCTTC.

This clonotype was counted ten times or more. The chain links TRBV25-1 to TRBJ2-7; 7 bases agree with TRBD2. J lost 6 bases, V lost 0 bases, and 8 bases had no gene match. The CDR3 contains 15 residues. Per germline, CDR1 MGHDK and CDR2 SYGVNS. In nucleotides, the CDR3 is TGTGCCAGCAGTGAATATGCGGGAGTCCTTTCCGAGCAGTACTTC. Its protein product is CASSEYAGVLSEQYF.

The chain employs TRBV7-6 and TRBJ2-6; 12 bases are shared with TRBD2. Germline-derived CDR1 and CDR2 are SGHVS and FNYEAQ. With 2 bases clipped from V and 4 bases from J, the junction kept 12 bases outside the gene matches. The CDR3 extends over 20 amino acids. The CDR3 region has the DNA TGTGCCAGCAGCTTACTCGGACTAGCGGGGCAGGACACCGGGGCCAACGTCCTGACTTTC. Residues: CASSLLGLAGQDTGANVLTF. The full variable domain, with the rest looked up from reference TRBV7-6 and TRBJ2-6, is GAGVSQSPRYKVTKRGQDVALRCDPISGHVSLYWYRQALGQGPEFLTYFNYEAQQDKSGLPNDRFSAERPEGSISTLTIQRTEQRDSAMYRCASSLLGLAGQDTGANVLTFGAGSRLTVL.

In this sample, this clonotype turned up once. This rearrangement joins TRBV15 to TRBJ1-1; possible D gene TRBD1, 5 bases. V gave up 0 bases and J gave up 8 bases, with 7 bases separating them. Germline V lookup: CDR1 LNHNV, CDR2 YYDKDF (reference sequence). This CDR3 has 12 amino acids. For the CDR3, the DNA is TGTGCCACCAGCAGAGACCGGACAGAAGCTTTCTTT. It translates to CATSRDRTEAFF. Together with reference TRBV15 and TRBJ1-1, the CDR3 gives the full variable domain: DAMVIQNPRYQVTQFGKPVTLSCSQTLNHNVMYWYQQKSSQAPKLLFHYYDKDFNNEADTPDNFQSRRPNTSFCFLDIRSPGLGDTAMYLCATSRDRTEAFFGQGTRLTVV.

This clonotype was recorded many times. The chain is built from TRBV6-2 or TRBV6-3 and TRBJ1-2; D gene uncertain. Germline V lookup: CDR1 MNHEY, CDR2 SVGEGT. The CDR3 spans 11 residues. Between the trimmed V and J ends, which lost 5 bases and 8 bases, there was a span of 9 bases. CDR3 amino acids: CASSDLRGYTF. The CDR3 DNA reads TGTGCCAGCAGTGACCTCCGGGGCTACACCTTC.

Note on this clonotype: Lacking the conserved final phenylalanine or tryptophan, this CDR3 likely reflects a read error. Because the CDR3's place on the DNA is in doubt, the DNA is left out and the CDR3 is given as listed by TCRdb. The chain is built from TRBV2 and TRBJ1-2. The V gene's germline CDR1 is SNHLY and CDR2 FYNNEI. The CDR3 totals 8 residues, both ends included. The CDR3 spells CASKRSGG.

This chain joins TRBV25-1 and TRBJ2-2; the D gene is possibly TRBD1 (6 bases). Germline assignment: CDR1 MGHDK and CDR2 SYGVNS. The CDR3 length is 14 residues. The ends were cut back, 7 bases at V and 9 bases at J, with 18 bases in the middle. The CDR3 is CASKGDNLGRELFF. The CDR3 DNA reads TGTGCCAGCAAAGGGGACAACTTGGGACGGGAGCTGTTTTTT.

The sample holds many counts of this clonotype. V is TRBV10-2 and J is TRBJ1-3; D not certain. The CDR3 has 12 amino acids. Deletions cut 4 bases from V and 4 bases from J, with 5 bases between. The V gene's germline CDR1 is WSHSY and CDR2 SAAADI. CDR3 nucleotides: TGCGCCAGCAGTGTAGGCGGAAACACCATATATTTT. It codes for CASSVGGNTIYF.

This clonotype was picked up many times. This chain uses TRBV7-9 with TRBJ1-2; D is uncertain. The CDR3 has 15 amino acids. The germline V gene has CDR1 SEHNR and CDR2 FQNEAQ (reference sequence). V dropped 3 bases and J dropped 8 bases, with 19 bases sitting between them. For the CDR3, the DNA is TGTGCCAGCAGCTTGTACGGCACACCGATGCAAGGCTACACCTTC. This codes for CASSLYGTPMQGYTF.

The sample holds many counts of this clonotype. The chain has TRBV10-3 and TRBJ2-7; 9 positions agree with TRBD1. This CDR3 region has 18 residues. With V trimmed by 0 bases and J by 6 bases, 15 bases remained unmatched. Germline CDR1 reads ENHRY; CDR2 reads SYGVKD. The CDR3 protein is CAISESVHRTGVVGEQYF. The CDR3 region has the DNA TGTGCCATCAGTGAGTCCGTGCATAGGACAGGGGTTGTGGGCGAGCAGTACTTC.

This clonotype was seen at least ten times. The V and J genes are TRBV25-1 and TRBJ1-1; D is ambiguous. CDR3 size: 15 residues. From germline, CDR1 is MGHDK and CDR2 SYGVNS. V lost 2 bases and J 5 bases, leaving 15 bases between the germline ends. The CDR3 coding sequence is TGTGCCAGCAGTGAAACCCTCCCGGCGGTGACTGAAGCTTTCTTT. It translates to CASSETLPAVTEAFF.

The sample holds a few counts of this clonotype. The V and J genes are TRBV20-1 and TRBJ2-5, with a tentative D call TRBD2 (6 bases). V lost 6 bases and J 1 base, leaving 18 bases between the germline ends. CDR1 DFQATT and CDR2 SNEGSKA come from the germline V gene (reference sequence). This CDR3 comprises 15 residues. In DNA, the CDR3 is TGCAGTGCCTCACCGGCTAGCGCAAGCCAAGAGACCCAGTACTTC. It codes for CSASPASASQETQYF.

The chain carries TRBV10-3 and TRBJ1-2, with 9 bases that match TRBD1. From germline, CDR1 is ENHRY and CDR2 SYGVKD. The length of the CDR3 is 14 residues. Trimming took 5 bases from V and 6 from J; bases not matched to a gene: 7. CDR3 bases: TGTGCCATCAGTAGGGGGACAGGGTTTAATGGCTACACCTTC. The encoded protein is CAISRGTGFNGYTF.

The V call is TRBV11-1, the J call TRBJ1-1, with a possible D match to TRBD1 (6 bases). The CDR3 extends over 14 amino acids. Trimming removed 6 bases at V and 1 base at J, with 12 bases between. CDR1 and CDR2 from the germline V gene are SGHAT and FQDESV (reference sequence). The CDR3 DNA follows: TGTGCCAGCAGTGCTAACAGGGCGAACACTGAAGCTTTCTTT. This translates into CASSANRANTEAFF.

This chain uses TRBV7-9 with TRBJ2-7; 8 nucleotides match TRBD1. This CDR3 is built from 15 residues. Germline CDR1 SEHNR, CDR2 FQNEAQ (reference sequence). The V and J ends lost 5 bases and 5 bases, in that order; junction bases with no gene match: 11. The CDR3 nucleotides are TGTGCCAGCAGCCGCACTAACAGGGGGTCGGACGAGCAGTACTTC. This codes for CASSRTNRGSDEQYF.

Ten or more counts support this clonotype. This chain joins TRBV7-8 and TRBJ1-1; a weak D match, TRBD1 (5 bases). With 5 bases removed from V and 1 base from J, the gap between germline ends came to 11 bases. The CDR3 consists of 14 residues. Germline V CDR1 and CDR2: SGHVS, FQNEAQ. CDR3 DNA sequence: TGTGCCAGCAGCGAGAGTACAGGGAACACTGAAGCTTTCTTT. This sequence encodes CASSESTGNTEAFF.

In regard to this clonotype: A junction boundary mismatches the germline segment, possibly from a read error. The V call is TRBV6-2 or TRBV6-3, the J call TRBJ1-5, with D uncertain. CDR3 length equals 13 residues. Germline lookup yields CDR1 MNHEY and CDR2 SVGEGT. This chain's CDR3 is CASRYSGLTPQHF. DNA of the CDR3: TGTGCCAGCCGTTACTCAGGTTTAACGCCCCAGCATTTT.

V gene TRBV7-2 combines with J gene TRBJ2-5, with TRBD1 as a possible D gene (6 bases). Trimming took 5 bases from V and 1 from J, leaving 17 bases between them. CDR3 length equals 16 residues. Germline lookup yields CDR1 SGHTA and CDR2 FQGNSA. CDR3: CASSQGVLDSQETQYF. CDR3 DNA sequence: TGTGCCAGCAGCCAGGGAGTTCTGGACAGCCAAGAGACCCAGTACTTC.

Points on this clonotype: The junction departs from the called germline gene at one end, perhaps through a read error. This CDR3 reads CAGSYTGTNEKLFF. The CDR3 bases are TGTGCCGGCAGCTATACAGGGACTAATGAAAAACTGTTTTTT. The chain uses TRBV12-3 or TRBV12-4 and TRBJ1-4, with D tentatively TRBD1 (6 bases). This CDR3 spans 14 amino acids.

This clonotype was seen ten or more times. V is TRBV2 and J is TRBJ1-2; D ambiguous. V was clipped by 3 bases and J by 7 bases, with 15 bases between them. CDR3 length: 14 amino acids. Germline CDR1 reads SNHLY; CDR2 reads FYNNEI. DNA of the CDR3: TGTGCCAGCAGTGATGCGCGCGCCGAGGGTGGCTACACCTTC. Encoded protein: CASSDARAEGGYTF.

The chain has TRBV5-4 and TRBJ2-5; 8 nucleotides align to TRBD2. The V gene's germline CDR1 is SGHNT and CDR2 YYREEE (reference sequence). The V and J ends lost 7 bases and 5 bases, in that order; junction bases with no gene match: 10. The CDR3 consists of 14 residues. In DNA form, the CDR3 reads TGTGCCAGCGGCCCAGCGGGAGACGCCGAGACCCAGTACTTC. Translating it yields CASGPAGDAETQYF.

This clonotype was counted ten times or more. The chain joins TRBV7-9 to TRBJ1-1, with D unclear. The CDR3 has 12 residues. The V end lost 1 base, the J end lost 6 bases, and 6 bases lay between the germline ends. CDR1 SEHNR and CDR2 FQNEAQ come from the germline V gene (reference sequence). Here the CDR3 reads CASSLGVAEAFF. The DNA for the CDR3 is TGTGCCAGCAGCTTAGGGGTAGCTGAAGCTTTCTTT. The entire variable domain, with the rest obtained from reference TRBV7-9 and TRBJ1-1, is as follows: DTGVSQNPRHKITKRGQNVTFRCDPISEHNRLYWYRQTLGQGPEFLTYFQNEAQLEKSRLLSDRFSAERPKGSFSTLEIQRTEQGDSAMYLCASSLGVAEAFFGQGTRLTVV.